This T cell receptor beta chain was captured by sequencing in a study of T-cell reconstitution after alpha-beta-depleted transplantation in children. The ends were cut back, 4 bases at V and 4 bases at J, with 12 bases in the middle. The CDR3 covers 14 residues. Germline-derived CDR1 and CDR2 are SGHDN and FVKESK. The TCRbeta library was prepared with unique molecular identifiers. TCRdb processed the PCR reads anew with MiXCR; each CDR3 protein has one entry. This table has about 580,000 distinct CDR3 sequences, roughly 23% appearing once. The specimen was PBMCs, mostly from graft donor cells, collected 360 days after TCRalphabeta/CD19-depleted stem cell transplant. This receptor was obtained from a boy younger than two who had a stem cell transplant for acute myeloid leukemia, so the T cells may come from the graft donor. This chain links TRBV14 with TRBJ2-3; the D gene could be TRBD1 or TRBD2 (5 bases each). Here the CDR3 DNA reads TGTGCCAGCAGCCCTCATGGGGGAGCAGATACGCAGTATTTT. The encoded protein is CASSPHGGADTQYF. The full variable domain, its missing parts supplied by reference TRBV14 and TRBJ2-3, is EAGVTQFPSHSVIEKGQTVTLRCDPISGHDNLYWYRRVMGKEIKFLLHFVKESKQDESGMPNNRFLAERTGGTYSTLKVQPAELEDSGVYFCASSPHGGADTQYFGPGTRLTVL.